The 6 T cell receptor beta chains presented below share a single source sample, sequenced in a study of T-cell reconstitution after alpha-beta-depleted transplantation in children. Construction of the TCRbeta library involved unique molecular identifiers. TCRdb reprocessed the PCR reads via MiXCR and lists one record per CDR3 protein. The sample holds 250,000 to 350,000 distinct CDR3 sequences; more than 9% are singletons and the top ten take over 9%. The sample in question was PBMCs from the stem cell graft donor, obtained from the stem cell graft. These receptors were collected from a human donor who donated a stem cell graft to a child with SCID.

This clonotype occurred a few times. The chain carries TRBV4-2 and TRBJ2-2, with 12 bases fitting TRBD2. Looked up from germline, CDR1 is LGHNA and CDR2 is YNFKEQ. The CDR3 spans 16 residues. J was trimmed by 5 bases and V by 4 bases; bases with no gene match: 5. The CDR3 loop reads CASSLTGTSGTGELFF. CDR3 in DNA: TGTGCCAGCAGCCTCACCGGGACTAGCGGGACCGGGGAGCTGTTTTTT.

This clonotype was observed a few times. The chain carries TRBV11-2 and TRBJ2-5; the D gene could be TRBD1 or TRBD2 (5 bases each). Germline V gene data show CDR1 as SGHAT and CDR2 as FQNNGV. Trimming took 8 bases from V and 2 from J, leaving 15 bases between them. This CDR3 has 14 amino acids. For the CDR3, the DNA is TGTGCCAGCCTCCGGGGACCCACACAAGAGACCCAGTACTTC. This translates into CASLRGPTQETQYF.

V is TRBV20-1 and J is TRBJ1-5; the match to TRBD1 covers 8 bases. Germline V gene sequence: CDR1 DFQATT, CDR2 SNEGSKA (reference sequence). V was pared by 3 bases and J by 9 bases, with 10 bases of the junction left unmatched. This CDR3 region has 14 residues. As DNA, the CDR3 is TGCAGTGCTAGTAGGGGACAGGCCCTCGGGCCCCAGCATTTT. This codes for CSASRGQALGPQHF.

There are many counts of this clonotype. The chain links TRBV25-1 to TRBJ2-3, with D hard to call. Germline V gives CDR1 MGHDK, CDR2 SYGVNS. The CDR3 is 14 residues long. Trimming cost V 2 bases and J 0 bases, with 6 bases left between them. The CDR3: CASSEGRSTDTQYF. In nucleotides, the CDR3 is TGTGCCAGCAGTGAAGGCAGGAGCACAGATACGCAGTATTTT.

This clonotype has at least ten counts. The rearrangement joins TRBV5-1 to TRBJ2-7; 8 positions agree with TRBD1. The CDR3 has 14 amino acids. V was clipped by 0 bases and J by 4 bases; unmatched bases: 3. In germline, CDR1 is SGHRS, CDR2 YFSETQ. In nucleotides, the CDR3 is TGCGCCAGCAGCTTGGCCCAGGGGGCTTACGAGCAGTACTTC. It codes for CASSLAQGAYEQYF.

This clonotype has only a few counts. The V gene is TRBV3-1, the J gene TRBJ2-3; 7 bases are a match to TRBD2. This CDR3 is 16 amino acids long. The J segment lost 4 bases and the V segment lost 6 bases, leaving 13 bases of the junction unmatched. From germline, CDR1 is LGHDT and CDR2 YNNKEL (reference sequence). In DNA form, the CDR3 reads TGTGCCAGCAGTAAACTAGCGACCGCTAGCCCAGATACGCAGTATTTT. As protein: CASSKLATASPDTQYF.